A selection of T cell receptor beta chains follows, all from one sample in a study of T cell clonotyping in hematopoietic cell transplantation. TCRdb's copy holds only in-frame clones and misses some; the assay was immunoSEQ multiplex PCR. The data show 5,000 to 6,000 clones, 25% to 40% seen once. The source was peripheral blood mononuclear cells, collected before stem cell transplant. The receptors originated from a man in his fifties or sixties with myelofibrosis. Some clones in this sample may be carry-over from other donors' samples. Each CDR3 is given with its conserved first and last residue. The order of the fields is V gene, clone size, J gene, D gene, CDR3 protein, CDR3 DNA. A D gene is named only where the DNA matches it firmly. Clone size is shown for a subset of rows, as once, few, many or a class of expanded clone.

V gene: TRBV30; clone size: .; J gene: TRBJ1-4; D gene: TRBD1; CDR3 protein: CASRDRGKGEKLFF; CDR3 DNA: TGTGCCTCCCGGGACAGGGGGAAAGGTGAAAAACTGTTTTTT
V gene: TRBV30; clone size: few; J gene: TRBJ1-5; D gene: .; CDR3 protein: CAWSVGGNQPQHF; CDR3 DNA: TGTGCCTGGAGTGTCGGCGGGAATCAGCCCCAGCATTTT
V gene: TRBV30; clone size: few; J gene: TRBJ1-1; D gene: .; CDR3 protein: CAWSQLNTEAFF; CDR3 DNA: TGTGCCTGGAGTCAGCTGAACACTGAAGCTTTCTTT
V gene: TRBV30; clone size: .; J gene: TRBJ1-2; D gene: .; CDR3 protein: CAREENYGYTF; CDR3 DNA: TGTGCCCGGGAAGAGAACTATGGCTACACCTTC
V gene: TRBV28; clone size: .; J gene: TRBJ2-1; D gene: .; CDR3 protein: CASSLGLGEQFF; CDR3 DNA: TGTGCCAGCAGCCTAGGTCTGGGTGAGCAGTTCTTC
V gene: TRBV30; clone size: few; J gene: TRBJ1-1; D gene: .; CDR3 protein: CAWTYVENTEAFF; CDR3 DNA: TGTGCCTGGACATATGTAGAGAACACTGAAGCTTTCTTT
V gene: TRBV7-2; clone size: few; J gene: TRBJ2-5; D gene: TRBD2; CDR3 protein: CASSSERGGQETQYF; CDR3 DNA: TGTGCCAGCAGCTCCGAGCGGGGGGGTCAAGAGACCCAGTACTTC
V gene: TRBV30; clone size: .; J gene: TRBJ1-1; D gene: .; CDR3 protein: CAWTQGLSTEAFF; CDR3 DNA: TGTGCCTGGACCCAGGGGTTGAGCACTGAAGCTTTCTTT
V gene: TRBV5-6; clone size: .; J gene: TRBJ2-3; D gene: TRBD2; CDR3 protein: CASSFNLAATTDTQYF; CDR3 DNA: TGTGCCAGCAGCTTTAATCTAGCGGCGACCACAGATACGCAGTATTTT
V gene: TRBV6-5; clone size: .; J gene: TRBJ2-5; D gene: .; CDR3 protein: CASSIATEQETQYF; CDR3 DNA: TGTGCCAGCTCGATAGCGACGGAACAAGAGACCCAGTACTTC
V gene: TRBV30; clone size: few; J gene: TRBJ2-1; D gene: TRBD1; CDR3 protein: CAWSDEGQGIADEQFF; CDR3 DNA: TGTGCCTGGAGTGATGAGGGACAGGGGATAGCGGATGAGCAGTTCTTC
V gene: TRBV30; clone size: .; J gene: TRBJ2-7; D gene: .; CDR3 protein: CAWSVDSSYEQYF; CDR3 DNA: TGTGCCTGGAGTGTTGACAGCTCCTACGAGCAGTACTTC
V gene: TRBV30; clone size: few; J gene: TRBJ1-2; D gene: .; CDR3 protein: CAWVSQGRRGYTF; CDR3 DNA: TGTGCCTGGGTCAGCCAGGGGCGTCGCGGCTACACCTTC
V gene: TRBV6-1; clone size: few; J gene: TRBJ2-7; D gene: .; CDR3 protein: CASNPGLYYEQYF; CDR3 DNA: TGTGCCAGCAACCCGGGTTTGTACTACGAGCAGTACTTC
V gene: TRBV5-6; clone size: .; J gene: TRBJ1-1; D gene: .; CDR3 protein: CASSINPGVTTEAFF; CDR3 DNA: TGTGCCAGCAGCATTAACCCGGGGGTGACCACTGAAGCTTTCTTT
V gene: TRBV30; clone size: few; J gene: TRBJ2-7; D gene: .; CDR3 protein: CAWNRDSLYEQYF; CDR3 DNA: TGTGCCTGGAACCGGGACTCATTATACGAGCAGTACTTC
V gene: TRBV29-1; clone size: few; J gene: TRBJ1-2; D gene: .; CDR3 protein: CSVARGLDYGYTF; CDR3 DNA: TGCAGCGTTGCCCGAGGGTTGGACTATGGCTACACCTTC
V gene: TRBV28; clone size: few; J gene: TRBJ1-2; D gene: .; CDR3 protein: CASSVDLLLYGYTF; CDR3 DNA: TGTGCCAGCAGTGTGGATTTACTTCTCTATGGCTACACCTTC
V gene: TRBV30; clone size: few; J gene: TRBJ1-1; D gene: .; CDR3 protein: CAWSTNTEAFF; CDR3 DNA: TGTGCCTGGAGCACTAACACTGAAGCTTTCTTT
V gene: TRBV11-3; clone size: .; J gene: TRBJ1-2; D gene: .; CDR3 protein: CASSRDAVVYGYTF; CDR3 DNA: TGTGCCAGCAGCCGAGACGCCGTTGTCTATGGCTACACCTTC
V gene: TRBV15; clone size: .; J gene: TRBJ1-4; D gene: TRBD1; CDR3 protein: CATSSGQGAEKLFF; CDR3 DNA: TGTGCCACCAGCAGTGGACAGGGTGCTGAAAAACTGTTTTTT
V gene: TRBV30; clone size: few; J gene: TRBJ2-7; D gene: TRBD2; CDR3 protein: CAWTQLADEQYF; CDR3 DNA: TGTGCCTGGACTCAACTAGCGGACGAGCAGTACTTC